The clone carrying this T cell receptor beta chain was observed at least ten times. V lost 4 bases, J lost 4 bases, and 19 bases lay in between. CDR3 length: 16 residues. Germline-derived CDR1 and CDR2 are MDHEN and SYDVKM. Excluded: other autoimmune disease, uncontrolled infection, pregnancy or lactation. Amplification from RNA transcripts yielded the TCR beta CDR3 regions. First-round RT-PCR employed HTBI primers, with a second-round multiplex PCR after it. In TCRdb, the multiplex PCR reads were re-called with MiXCR into one record per CDR3 protein. The data hold around 1,000,000 distinct CDR3 sequences, with about two fifths observed a single time. These data are taken from a study of Graves' ophthalmopathy and Graves' hyperthyroidism.

V usage is TRBV28 and J usage is TRBJ2-5; a weak D match, TRBD2 (6 bases). Sequenced sample: peripheral blood or thyroid tissue (not recorded which). The sequence derives from an adult man with Graves' hyperthyroidism. The CDR3 spells CASSSPDRAGRETQYF. CDR3 DNA: TGTGCCAGCAGTTCCCCGGACCGTGCGGGACGAGAGACCCAGTACTTC.